This T cell receptor beta chain was obtained from a study of T cells in Graves' hyperthyroidism and ophthalmopathy. Study details: Blood from the periphery was taken at initial diagnosis, before any treatment. Study-wide results and limits: Most thyroid-expanded clonotypes above 0.001 were also found in blood.

This clonotype has just a few counts. Its antigen is as yet unknown. No conserved phenylalanine or tryptophan is present at the end of the CDR3, so a read error is the likely explanation. Template material for amplifying TCR beta CDR3 regions consisted of RNA transcripts. Researchers ran a first-round RT-PCR on the TCR CDR3 using the HTBI primer set. TCRdb ran MiXCR on the multiplex PCR reads and lists one entry per CDR3 protein. The sample has under 650,000 distinct CDR3 sequences; about 16% are singletons. The CDR3 is 14 residues long. Germline V gene data show CDR1 as LGHDT and CDR2 as YNNKEL (reference sequence). Deletions cut 2 bases from V and 3 bases from J, with 10 bases between.

Sequencing was carried out using blood. This sequence joins TRBV3-1 and TRBJ1-1; D not resolved. The receptor was derived from a woman in her twenties or thirties with Graves' hyperthyroidism. CDR3 sequence reads: CASSQRLGHTEAFL. For the CDR3, the DNA is TGTGCCAGCAGCCAACGACTAGGGCACACTGAAGCTTTCCTT.